The sequence of this T cell receptor beta chain was determined in a study of T cells in Graves' hyperthyroidism and ophthalmopathy. This clonotype was seen a handful of times. Researchers amplified the TCR beta CDR3 regions from RNA transcripts. A set of HTBI primers served as the primers for a first-round RT-PCR of the TCR CDR3. One entry per CDR3 protein results from TCRdb running MiXCR on the multiplex PCR reads. The table includes hundreds of thousands of distinct CDR3 sequences, 14% detected once. Subjects with ophthalmopathy showed a Clinical Activity Score no lower than 3, a NOSPECS grade no lower than 4, and a duration shorter than 3 months. CDR3 length equals 15 residues. Germline V lookup: CDR1 ENHRY, CDR2 SYGVKD. V shed 10 bases, J shed 5 bases, and the junction held 16 bases outside the gene matches.

The sample consisted of blood. The sequence came from a woman aged 45 to 65 with Graves' ophthalmopathy. The chain uses TRBV10-3 and TRBJ1-1, with 7 bases aligning to TRBD1. In DNA form, the CDR3 reads TGTGCCACCCATCGAGCTTGGACAGGTTTAACTGAAGCTTTCTTT. It yields the protein CATHRAWTGLTEAFF.